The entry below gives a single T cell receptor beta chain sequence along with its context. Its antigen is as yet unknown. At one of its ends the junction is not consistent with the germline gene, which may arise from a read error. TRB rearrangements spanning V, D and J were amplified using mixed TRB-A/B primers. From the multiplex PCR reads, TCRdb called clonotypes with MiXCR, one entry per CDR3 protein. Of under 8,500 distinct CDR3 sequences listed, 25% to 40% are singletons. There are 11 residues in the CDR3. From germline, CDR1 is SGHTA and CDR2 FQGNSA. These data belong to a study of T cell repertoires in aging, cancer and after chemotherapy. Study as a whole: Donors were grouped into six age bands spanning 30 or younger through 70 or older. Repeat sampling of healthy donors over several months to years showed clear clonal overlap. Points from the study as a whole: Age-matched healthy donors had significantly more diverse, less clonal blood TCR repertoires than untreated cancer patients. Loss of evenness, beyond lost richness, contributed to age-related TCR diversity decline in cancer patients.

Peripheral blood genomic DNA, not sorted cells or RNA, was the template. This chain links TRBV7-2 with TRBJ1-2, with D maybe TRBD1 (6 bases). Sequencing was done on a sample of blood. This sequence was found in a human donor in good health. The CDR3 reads CASSVHRDWNF. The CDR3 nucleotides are TGTGCCAGCAGCGTACACAGGGATTGGAACTTC.